Below are 13 T cell receptor beta chains sequenced from a single sample in a study of cytomegalovirus exposure and HLA in healthy donors (dated by TCRdb to between 2016 and 2019). Preparation of the library involved the immunoSEQ multiplex PCR assay. For the multiplex PCR, a mixture combining 60 forward primers for TCR Vbeta segments and 13 reverse primers for TCR Jbeta segments was used. Here the immuneACCESS table is served through TCRdb, limited to in-frame sequences with V and J called. Missing clones are a known gap in these copies; in checked studies unresolved V genes cover under half, and the rest lacks a known reason. Across this sample there are about 140,000 clones, with 77% seen only once. Of the sample, 2% to 2.5% falls within the top ten clones. Source material: PBMCs. These receptor sequences come from a man aged 25-40 years in good health and CMV-seronegative.

The rearrangement joins TRBV11-2 to TRBJ2-7, with 8 nucleotides matching TRBD1. The CDR3 is 11 residues long. Trimming cost V 5 bases and J 6 bases; bases outside gene matches: 0. Germline CDR1 is SGHAT and CDR2 is FQNNGV. CDR3 amino acids: CASSDRGEQYF. The CDR3 DNA follows: TGTGCCAGCAGCGACAGGGGCGAGCAGTACTTC.

This clone was observed a few times. The chain recombines TRBV5-8 with TRBJ1-5; 10 bases match TRBD1. The V segment lost 2 bases and the J segment 6 bases; nucleotides outside the gene matches: 5. The germline V gene encodes CDR1 SGHTS and CDR2 YDEGEE. The CDR3 runs 15 residues. The CDR3 sequence is CASSLLDRGVQPQHF. In nucleotides, the CDR3 is TGTGCCAGCAGCTTACTGGACAGGGGGGTTCAGCCCCAGCATTTT.

This clone showed up just a few times. This CDR3 reads CASSYGEGSPTSEQYF. As DNA, the CDR3 is TGTGCCAGCAGTTATGGGGAGGGCTCCCCGACTTCCGAGCAGTACTTC. The V and J genes are TRBV6-6 and TRBJ2-7, with 7 nucleotides matching TRBD2. In germline, CDR1 is MNHNY, CDR2 SVGAGI (reference sequence). The CDR3 has 16 residues. The trim removed 3 bases at V and 6 bases at J, leaving 14 bases unmatched.

J is TRBJ2-3 and V is TRBV2; maybe TRBD1 (6 bases). V dropped 8 bases and J dropped 0 bases, with 6 bases sitting between them. The CDR3 is 12 amino acids. Germline values: CDR1 SNHLY, CDR2 FYNNEI. The CDR3 sequence is CASGQSTDTQYF. CDR3 nucleotide sequence: TGTGCCAGCGGACAGAGCACAGATACGCAGTATTTT.

The rearrangement links TRBV10-3 to TRBJ2-7; 9 bases are shared with TRBD1. CDR1 and CDR2 (germline): ENHRY, SYGVKD. Trimming cost V 3 bases and J 6 bases; bases outside gene matches: 6. This CDR3 comprises 14 residues. DNA of the CDR3: TGTGCCATCAGTGACCGGACAGGGGAACGCGAGCAGTACTTC. Translation gives CAISDRTGEREQYF.

The J gene is TRBJ2-7, the V gene TRBV10-1, with D hard to call. The CDR3 extends over 14 amino acids. The germline CDR1 and CDR2 sequences are WNHNN and SYGVQD (reference sequence). V lost 4 bases, J lost 6 bases, and 16 bases lay in between. CDR3 DNA: TGCGCCAGCAGTGCCACAAATCCTCTTGTCGAGCAGTACTTC. It codes for CASSATNPLVEQYF.

This clone appeared a few times. The chain combines TRBV21-1 with TRBJ1-5. TRBV21-1 is listed as a pseudogene. CDR3 length: 17 amino acids. This chain's CDR3 is CASSNPNPGISNQPQHF. CDR3 nucleotide sequence: TGTGCCAGCAGCAACCCAAATCCGGGAATTAGCAATCAGCCCCAGCATTTT.

J is TRBJ1-1 and V is TRBV5-6, with 7 bases that match TRBD1. CDR1 and CDR2 from the germline V gene are SGHDT and YYEEEE. The CDR3 sequence is 14 residues long. Trimming removed 4 bases from V and 1 base from J; junction bases left unmatched: 4. CDR3 sequence (DNA): TGTGCCAGCAGCATCCGGGACAGGAACACTGAAGCTTTCTTT. This sequence encodes CASSIRDRNTEAFF. The complete variable domain, with remaining parts taken from reference TRBV5-6 and TRBJ1-1, reads DAGVTQSPTHLIKTRGQQVTLRCSPKSGHDTVSWYQQALGQGPQFIFQYYEEEERQRGNFPDRFSGHQFPNYSSELNVNALLLGDSALYLCASSIRDRNTEAFFGQGTRLTVV.

V gene TRBV18 combines with J gene TRBJ1-2; 8 positions match TRBD1. Per germline, CDR1 KGHSH and CDR2 LQKENI. The length of the CDR3 is 13 residues. V lost 6 bases and J lost 4; bases outside the gene matches: 4. The CDR3: CASSQDRAYGYTF. The DNA for the CDR3 is TGTGCCAGCTCCCAGGACAGGGCCTATGGCTACACCTTC.

The gene calls are TRBV10-3 and TRBJ2-3; 13 positions match TRBD2. The junction had 5 bases not matched to a gene; V was cut back by 10 bases and J by 4 bases. CDR1 and CDR2 from the germline V gene are ENHRY and SYGVKD. This CDR3 is 14 amino acids long. CDR3 region: CATGLAGAADTQYF. In nucleotides, the CDR3 is TGTGCCACCGGACTAGCGGGAGCAGCAGATACGCAGTATTTT.

This clone turned up a few times. This chain links TRBV6-1 with TRBJ1-5, with D uncertain. The CDR3 runs to 15 residues. Germline V lookup: CDR1 MNHNS, CDR2 SASEGT. V lost 5 bases to trimming and J lost 4 bases, with 15 bases between them. The CDR3 protein is CASSSRRFGNQPQHF. The CDR3 coding sequence is TGTGCCAGCAGTTCACGACGGTTCGGGAATCAGCCCCAGCATTTT.

This clone was recorded only once. The chain is built from TRBV7-9 and TRBJ2-1, with 10 nucleotides matching TRBD2. CDR1 and CDR2 (germline): SEHNR, FQNEAQ (reference sequence). The CDR3 loop spans 14 amino acids. Trimming cost V 10 bases and J 4 bases; bases outside gene matches: 7. CDR3 amino acids: CATTGTSVYNEQFF. CDR3 in DNA: TGTGCCACCACCGGGACTAGCGTTTACAATGAGCAGTTCTTC.

V is TRBV5-1 and J is TRBJ1-2, with D maybe TRBD1 (5 bases). Germline V gene sequence: CDR1 SGHRS, CDR2 YFSETQ. The CDR3 has 15 residues. V lost 2 bases, J lost 4 bases, and 15 bases lay in between. The CDR3 region is CASSFGGAGGYGYTF. CDR3 sequence (DNA): TGCGCCAGCAGCTTCGGAGGGGCTGGGGGCTATGGCTACACCTTC.